One T cell receptor beta chain is described in this entry. CDR1 SGHDT and CDR2 YYEEEE come from the germline V gene. The CDR3 length is 14 residues. V was trimmed by 6 bases and J by 0 bases, leaving 10 bases between them. The data were obtained in a study of blood T cell repertoires in COVID-19. Study context: COVID-19 samples from acute and convalescent phases originated in the United States, Italy and Spain. Nucleic acid was either cDNA or gDNA, and it came from T cells, B-cell-depleted T cells, or PBMCs.

Per the study methods: Reference gene primer amplification gave estimated nucleated cell counts. This table comes from immunoSEQ multiplex PCR, and its TCRdb copy is limited to in-frame clones, with some not included. For V, J and clone size, that table is used; D and trimming come from the DNA. The data contain roughly 120,000 clones, about 90% of them singletons. V is TRBV5-6 and J is TRBJ1-3; TRBD1 is a possible D gene (6 bases). The sample was peripheral blood. The origin of this receptor is a man aged 65 to 85 who had recovered from COVID-19. CDR3 DNA: TGTGCCAGCACACAGGGCCGCTCTGGAAACACCATATATTTT. This gives the protein CASTQGRSGNTIYF.